The 21 T cell receptor beta chains in this list originate from one sample, sequenced in a study of T-cell memory formation after mild COVID-19. TCRdb re-derived calls from the 5' RACE reads in MiXCR, one entry per CDR3 protein. The top ten hold more than 9% of the sample, which has hundreds of thousands of distinct CDR3 sequences, 15% to 20% seen once. Sequenced material: PBMCs or a T cell subset sorted from them (not recorded which). The receptor set was obtained from an adult woman who had mild COVID-19 (a few samples of this study predate the infection). Cell type and time point are not known.

The chain links TRBV7-9 to TRBJ2-1; D may correspond to TRBD1 or TRBD2 (5 bases each). V was shortened by 2 bases and J by 8 bases, with 13 bases between the two germline ends. Germline CDR1 SEHNR, CDR2 FQNEAQ (reference sequence). CDR3 length equals 14 residues. The CDR3 loop reads CASSLRGGSDEQFF. The CDR3 DNA reads as TGTGCCAGCAGCTTACGGGGCGGCTCCGATGAGCAGTTCTTC.

CDR3 nucleotide sequence: TGTGCTAGTGGTTTGGCCCGCGACCCGGGACTAGCGGACCTCTACGAGCAGTACTTC. It is translated as CASGLARDPGLADLYEQYF. This chain links TRBV12-5 with TRBJ2-7, with TRBD2 identical over 11 bases. The CDR3 has 19 residues. The germline CDR1 and CDR2 sequences are LGHNT and FRNRAP. V lost 1 base to trimming and J lost 3 bases; unmatched junction nucleotides: 14.

This clonotype was observed a few times. The J gene is TRBJ2-3, the V gene TRBV20-1; D is possibly TRBD1 (6 bases). The CDR3 totals 14 residues. Germline V gene lookup returns CDR1 DFQATT and CDR2 SNEGSKA (reference sequence). The V end lost 0 bases, the J end lost 4 bases, and 11 bases lay between the germline ends. CDR3 sequence: CSARDKAGADTQYF. In nucleotides, the CDR3 is TGCAGTGCTAGAGATAAGGCAGGGGCAGATACGCAGTATTTT.

Comments on this clonotype: Sequence at one end of the junction differs from germline and may be a read error. This chain uses TRBV7-7 with TRBJ2-1; no definite D call. The CDR3 covers 12 residues. Germline CDR1 and CDR2: SSHAT and FNYEAQ (reference sequence). DNA of the CDR3: TGTGCTAGCAGCCACCCGGGTACCGAGCAGTTCTTC. The encoded protein is CASSHPGTEQFF.

This clonotype turned up a few times. This chain links TRBV6-4 with TRBJ1-5; no firm D call. In germline, CDR1 is MRHNA, CDR2 SNTAGT. This CDR3 has 14 amino acids. V lost 4 bases, J lost 2 bases, and 9 bases lay in between. For the CDR3, the DNA is TGTGCCAGCAGTGCCTCACCGGGCAATCAGCCCCAGCATTTT. Translation gives CASSASPGNQPQHF.

This clonotype was counted a few times. The gene calls are TRBV5-5 and TRBJ2-1; a weak D match, TRBD2 (6 bases). This CDR3 comprises 17 residues. The germline CDR1 and CDR2 sequences are SGHKS and YYEKEE (reference sequence). V shed 4 bases and J shed 9 bases, with 26 bases lying between them. CDR3 DNA sequence: TGTGCCAGCAGCCCACGACTAGTGGGAATTACAATGATTGAGCAGTTCTTC. Amino acids: CASSPRLVGITMIEQFF.

The table lists this clonotype with many counts. The J gene is TRBJ1-3, the V gene TRBV24-1; possibly TRBD1 for D (6 bases). Looked up from germline, CDR1 is KGHDR and CDR2 is SFDVKD. V lost 2 bases, J lost 0 bases, and 7 bases lay in between. The CDR3 is made up of 15 amino acids. DNA for the CDR3: TGTGCCACCAGTGATTCGGACAGCTCTGGAAACACCATATATTTT. Residues: CATSDSDSSGNTIYF.

This chain uses TRBV6-2 or TRBV6-3 with TRBJ2-7; TRBD2 is a possible D gene (6 bases). The CDR3 has 15 amino acids. Trimming left V 11 bases short and J 0 bases short, with 20 bases between. The germline gives CDR1 MNHEY, CDR2 SVGEGT. CDR3 DNA: TGTGCCGCCGCAGCAGGGAGGCTCTCCTCCTACGAGCAGTACTTC. Translation: CAAAAGRLSSYEQYF.

This clonotype was seen a few times. V usage is TRBV4-1 and J usage is TRBJ2-1; tentatively, D is TRBD1 or TRBD2 (5 bases each). The CDR3 has 15 residues. The V gene lost 1 base and the J gene lost 11 bases, with 18 bases spanning the gap. CDR1 is MGHRA, CDR2 YSYEKL, per germline. The CDR3 here is CASSQAPPGTAKQFF. DNA for the CDR3: TGCGCCAGCAGCCAAGCGCCGCCTGGGACCGCAAAGCAGTTCTTC.

This clonotype was seen only a few times. The chain carries TRBV7-8 and TRBJ2-2; 7 nucleotides match TRBD2. In germline, CDR1 is SGHVS, CDR2 FQNEAQ. The CDR3 consists of 17 residues. Losses at the gene ends were 2 bases for V and 0 bases for J; bases not matched to a gene: 6. The CDR3 sequence is CASSLLAETSNTGELFF. DNA for the CDR3: TGTGCCAGCAGCTTACTAGCGGAAACATCGAACACCGGGGAGCTGTTTTTT.

This clonotype occurred a few times. The rearrangement uses TRBV24-1 and TRBJ2-2, with 8 bases matching TRBD2. The germline V gene has CDR1 KGHDR and CDR2 SFDVKD. The CDR3 totals 17 residues. The J segment lost 4 bases and the V segment lost 3 bases, leaving 9 bases of the junction unmatched. The CDR3 region is CATSDIPTSEGTGELFF. DNA of the CDR3: TGTGCCACCAGTGATATACCGACTAGCGAAGGCACCGGGGAGCTGTTTTTT.

This clonotype showed up just a few times. This chain joins TRBV4-1 and TRBJ2-4; either TRBD1 or TRBD2 may fit D (5 bases each). From germline, CDR1 is MGHRA and CDR2 YSYEKL. This CDR3 is 18 amino acids long. Trimming removed 3 bases from V and 0 bases from J, with 18 bases in between. The CDR3 DNA follows: TGCGCCAGCAGCCACCCCCAAAGGACGGGGCTAGCCAAAAACATTCAGTACTTC. This encodes CASSHPQRTGLAKNIQYF.

This clonotype occurred many times. The chain links TRBV5-1 to TRBJ1-1; tentatively, D is TRBD1 (5 bases). Germline V lookup: CDR1 SGHRS, CDR2 YFSETQ. Trimming shortened V by 4 bases and J by 6 bases, and 16 bases separated the two germline ends. The CDR3 sequence is 14 residues long. As DNA, the CDR3 is TGCGCCAGCAGCCCGGAAAGGGGAATGGCTGAAGCTTTCTTT. This codes for CASSPERGMAEAFF.

The sample holds a few counts of this clonotype. DNA of the CDR3: TGTGCCAGCAGCCCAATTGGGACAGGCTATGGCTACACCTTC. Amino acid sequence: CASSPIGTGYGYTF. This chain uses TRBV5-5 with TRBJ1-2; 8 nucleotides agree with TRBD1. The V gene's germline CDR1 is SGHKS and CDR2 YYEKEE (reference sequence). The CDR3 extends over 14 amino acids. V lost 4 bases, J lost 4 bases, and 6 bases stayed unmatched.

This clonotype has a handful of counts. The chain uses TRBV6-5 and TRBJ2-1, with D unresolved. Germline loops: CDR1 MNHEY, CDR2 SVGAGI. Trimming shortened V by 0 bases and J by 3 bases, and 12 bases separated the two germline ends. This CDR3 is built from 16 residues. The CDR3 protein is CASSYSTVPDYNEQFF. CDR3 DNA: TGTGCCAGCAGTTACTCAACAGTTCCCGACTACAATGAGCAGTTCTTC.

The V and J genes are TRBV6-5 and TRBJ1-1; D ambiguous. CDR3 length: 13 amino acids. From germline, CDR1 is MNHEY and CDR2 SVGAGI. Deletions cut 2 bases from V and 5 bases from J, with 9 bases between. The CDR3 DNA reads TGTGCCAGCAGTTACAGGCAGCAGACTGAAGCTTTCTTT. As protein: CASSYRQQTEAFF.

The rearrangement joins TRBV4-1 to TRBJ2-1; 7 bases are a match to TRBD2. This CDR3 contains 14 residues. Germline V lookup: CDR1 MGHRA, CDR2 YSYEKL. The trim removed 8 bases at V and 6 bases at J, leaving 10 bases unmatched. Here the CDR3 reads CASRSPTSLNEQFF. As DNA, the CDR3 is TGCGCCAGCCGCTCCCCGACTAGCCTCAATGAGCAGTTCTTC.

There are a few counts of this clonotype. The chain combines TRBV5-4 with TRBJ2-1; 9 positions match TRBD2. Germline CDR1 is SGHNT and CDR2 is YYREEE (reference sequence). The CDR3 has 15 amino acids. V was pared by 4 bases and J by 3 bases, with 5 bases of the junction left unmatched. The CDR3 region has the DNA TGTGCCAGCAGCCGAAATAGCGGGAGCTACAATGAGCAGTTCTTC. As protein: CASSRNSGSYNEQFF.

In its sample, this clonotype was seen a few times. This chain uses TRBV7-2 with TRBJ2-1, with 12 bases aligning to TRBD2. This CDR3 has 16 amino acids. J lost 12 bases, V lost 3 bases, and 12 bases had no gene match. Germline values: CDR1 SGHTA, CDR2 FQGNSA. The CDR3 region has the DNA TGTGCCAGCAGCTTGTCAAGACTAGCGGGGGCTGGTGGGCAGTTCTTC. This codes for CASSLSRLAGAGGQFF.

This clonotype has only a few counts. The chain is built from TRBV9 and TRBJ1-2, with D hard to call. Trimming left V 4 bases short and J 7 bases short, with 11 bases between. CDR1 and CDR2 from the germline V gene are SGDLS and YYNGEE. This CDR3 has 12 residues. For the CDR3, the DNA is TGTGCCAGCAGCTCCCAGGACCCTGGCTACACCTTC. Encoded protein: CASSSQDPGYTF.

This clonotype was seen a handful of times. The chain carries TRBV18 and TRBJ2-3, with TRBD1 matching over 8 bases. The germline V gene has CDR1 KGHSH and CDR2 LQKENI. The ends lost 5 bases at V and 3 bases at J; junction bases unmatched: 13. The CDR3 has 17 amino acids. DNA of the CDR3: TGTGCCAGCTCATCGACATGGACAGGGTTAGGAACAGATACGCAGTATTTT. Translation gives CASSSTWTGLGTDTQYF.